Below, 27 T cell receptor beta chains from the same sample are listed, as sequenced in a study of cytomegalovirus exposure and HLA in healthy donors. Use of 60 Vbeta and 13 Jbeta primers characterized the PCR. Here immunoSEQ multiplex PCR was the method, and the copy in TCRdb shows in-frame clones only, minus some. This specimen shows 150,000 or so clones; the ten leading clones hold approximately 1.5%. The sequencing sample was made of PBMCs. Receptors originate from a woman in her forties or fifties in good health and CMV-seronegative.

V is TRBV19 and J is TRBJ2-7, with D possibly being TRBD2 (6 bases). Germline lookup yields CDR1 LNHDA and CDR2 SQIVND (reference sequence). This CDR3 is 14 amino acids long. V lost 3 bases and J 6 bases, leaving 15 bases between the germline ends. The CDR3 DNA reads TGTGCCAGTAGTATTGGTTTGGAGGGTAGCGAGCAGTACTTC. It codes for CASSIGLEGSEQYF.

This chain links TRBV7-6 with TRBJ2-7; maybe TRBD2 (5 bases). Trimming removed 3 bases at V and 4 bases at J, with 13 bases between. The CDR3 is made up of 14 amino acids. Per the germline V gene, CDR1 is SGHVS and CDR2 is FNYEAQ. This chain's CDR3 is CASSFPPEGYEQYF. The CDR3 DNA reads TGTGCCAGCAGCTTCCCTCCTGAGGGATACGAGCAGTACTTC.

The CDR3 coding sequence is TGCAGCGGCCTCTTTGAGAACAGGGGGCTTACCCGGAACGAGCAGTACTTC. This gives the protein CSGLFENRGLTRNEQYF. The chain combines TRBV29-1 with TRBJ2-7, with 9 bases fitting TRBD1. Trimming cost V 7 bases and J 5 bases; bases outside gene matches: 21. Germline CDR1 reads SQVTM; CDR2 reads ANQGSEA. There are 17 residues in the CDR3.

The chain couples TRBV30 to TRBJ2-7; 10 bases match TRBD1. The CDR3 spans 14 residues. The J segment lost 4 bases and the V segment lost 0 bases, leaving 3 bases of the junction unmatched. CDR1 is GTSNPN and CDR2 is SVGIG in the germline V gene (reference sequence). DNA of the CDR3: TGTGCCTGGAGTGTGGGGACAGGGGCGTACGAGCAGTACTTC. It encodes CAWSVGTGAYEQYF.

This rearrangement joins TRBV6-1 to TRBJ2-1; D is uncertain. The CDR3 extends over 12 amino acids. Trimming removed 4 bases at V and 15 bases at J, with 16 bases between. The V gene's germline CDR1 is MNHNS and CDR2 SASEGT. The DNA for the CDR3 is TGTGCCAGCAGTGGATCCGGTGTCGTTCTGTTCTTC. Protein: CASSGSGVVLFF.

The chain recombines TRBV5-1 with TRBJ2-7; 9 bases are a match to TRBD1. CDR3 length: 16 amino acids. Per the germline V gene, CDR1 is SGHRS and CDR2 is YFSETQ. Unmatched junction bases numbered 9, after V lost 1 base and J lost 4 bases. CDR3 nucleotides: TGCGCCAGCAGCTTGCAACCCAACAGGGGGCGATACGAGCAGTACTTC. It encodes CASSLQPNRGRYEQYF. The whole variable domain, filled in from reference TRBV5-1 and TRBJ2-7, reads KAGVTQTPRYLIKTRGQQVTLSCSPISGHRSVSWYQQTPGQGLQFLFEYFSETQRNKGNFPGRFSGRQFSNSRSEMNVSTLELGDSALYLCASSLQPNRGRYEQYFGPGTRLTVT.

The chain combines TRBV19 with TRBJ2-7; TRBD1 agrees at 11 bases. CDR1 and CDR2 (germline): LNHDA, SQIVND (reference sequence). The CDR3 has 15 residues. The ends lost 6 bases at V and 5 bases at J; junction bases unmatched: 9. The CDR3 sequence: CASSPTDRGRDEQYF. The DNA for the CDR3 is TGTGCCAGTAGCCCGACGGACAGGGGGCGGGACGAGCAGTACTTC. Variable domain in full (rest from reference TRBV19 and TRBJ2-7): DGGITQSPKYLFRKEGQNVTLSCEQNLNHDAMYWYRQDPGQGLRLIYYSQIVNDFQKGDIAEGYSVSREKKESFPLTVTSAQKNPTAFYLCASSPTDRGRDEQYFGPGTRLTVT.

The chain employs TRBV7-2 and TRBJ2-7; 7 positions agree with TRBD1. CDR1 and CDR2 from the germline V gene are SGHTA and FQGNSA. The CDR3 runs 13 residues. Trimming removed 5 bases from V and 5 bases from J; junction bases left unmatched: 6. CDR3 nucleotide sequence: TGTGCCAGCAGCAGACAGGGTCCCCACGAGCAGTACTTC. Translating gives CASSRQGPHEQYF.

The chain has TRBV6-5 and TRBJ1-1; unclear D gene. The CDR3 has 14 amino acids. Germline V gene data show CDR1 as MNHEY and CDR2 as SVGAGI. The germline V and J ends were trimmed by 5 bases and 6 bases, with 16 bases remaining between them. The DNA for the CDR3 is TGTGCCAGCAGTCCCAGGTATTCCCCCCCTGAAGCTTTCTTT. It specifies CASSPRYSPPEAFF.

The chain has TRBV18 and TRBJ2-3; 7 bases map to TRBD2. The germline CDR1 and CDR2 sequences are KGHSH and LQKENI. The CDR3 extends over 19 amino acids. The V and J ends lost 6 bases and 0 bases, in that order; junction bases with no gene match: 18. Here the CDR3 DNA reads TGTGCCAGCTCCCCATGGTCCGGGGGGTTATTTTCTAGCACAGATACGCAGTATTTT. This gives the protein CASSPWSGGLFSSTDTQYF.

The CDR3 coding sequence is TGCGCCAGCAGCCAAGACCTAAGGACTAGCGGGAGTGGAGACGAGCAGTACTTC. Translation: CASSQDLRTSGSGDEQYF. This sequence joins TRBV4-3 and TRBJ2-7, with 13 bases identical to TRBD2. V was pared by 0 bases and J by 5 bases, with 10 bases of the junction left unmatched. The CDR3 contains 18 residues. In germline, CDR1 is LGHNA, CDR2 YSLEER.

The chain combines TRBV6-1 with TRBJ2-3; D uncertain. The CDR3 extends over 13 amino acids. Looked up from germline, CDR1 is MNHNS and CDR2 is SASEGT. Deletions cut 7 bases from V and 6 bases from J, with 14 bases between. The CDR3 DNA reads as TGTGCCAGCAATAACCCCGGTTTGGATACGCAGTATTTT. It is translated as CASNNPGLDTQYF.

A note on this clone: Other DNA variants within this sample encode the same CDR3. The J gene is TRBJ1-2, the V gene TRBV4-1; no firm D call. CDR3 size: 16 residues. Looked up from germline, CDR1 is MGHRA and CDR2 is YSYEKL. Trimming shortened V by 4 bases and J by 5 bases, and 20 bases separated the two germline ends. The CDR3 nucleotides read TGCGCCAGCAGCCCAACTGGGAGAGGAAGCGGGTATGGCTACACCTTC. Amino acids: CASSPTGRGSGYGYTF.

CDR3 amino acids: CASSVGRDSGLGNEQFF. Written as DNA, the CDR3 is TGTGCCAGCAGCGTAGGCCGGGACTCGGGCCTTGGGAATGAGCAGTTCTTC. The chain is built from TRBV9 and TRBJ2-1; possible D gene TRBD2, 6 bases. CDR3 length: 17 amino acids. Germline V CDR1 and CDR2: SGDLS, YYNGEE. V was trimmed by 0 bases and J by 7 bases, leaving 20 bases between them.

Concerning this clone: One end of the junction does not line up with germline, which may come from a read error. This chain links TRBV7-2 with TRBJ2-3, with a tentative D call TRBD2 (5 bases). The V gene's germline CDR1 is SGHTA and CDR2 FQGNSA. The CDR3 sequence is 14 residues long. CDR3 bases: TGTGCCAGCAGCCTAGCTTACGCGGTGGATACGCAGTATTTT. Its protein is CASSLAYAVDTQYF.

V is TRBV5-1 and J is TRBJ2-1; possibly TRBD2 for D (6 bases). Trimming shortened V by 4 bases and J by 3 bases, and 11 bases separated the two germline ends. Looked up from germline, CDR1 is SGHRS and CDR2 is YFSETQ. The CDR3 runs 14 residues. The chain's CDR3 is CASSRDSIYNEQFF. The CDR3 DNA sequence: TGCGCCAGCAGCCGGGACTCCATCTACAATGAGCAGTTCTTC.

In DNA, the CDR3 is TGTGCCAGCAGCTCGGACCCGAGGGCCGAGCAGTACTTC. Its translation is CASSSDPRAEQYF. The J gene is TRBJ2-7, the V gene TRBV7-2; D possibly corresponds to TRBD2 (5 bases). In germline, CDR1 is SGHTA, CDR2 FQGNSA. The V end lost 4 bases, the J end lost 6 bases, and 13 bases lay between the germline ends. The length of the CDR3 is 13 residues.

J is TRBJ2-7 and V is TRBV19; D uncertain. The CDR3 is made up of 14 amino acids. V dropped 3 bases and J dropped 0 bases, with 9 bases sitting between them. Germline loops: CDR1 LNHDA, CDR2 SQIVND (reference sequence). The CDR3 loop reads CASSITRSSYEQYF. In DNA, the CDR3 is TGTGCCAGTAGTATCACTCGGAGCTCCTACGAGCAGTACTTC.

The chain links TRBV5-6 to TRBJ2-5, with 9 bases that match TRBD2. Unmatched junction bases numbered 7, after V lost 2 bases and J lost 5 bases. Germline assignment: CDR1 SGHDT and CDR2 YYEEEE. The length of the CDR3 is 15 residues. As DNA, the CDR3 is TGTGCCAGCAGCTTTGGAGAAGCGGGAGGCGAGACCCAGTACTTC. This gives the protein CASSFGEAGGETQYF.

The DNA for the CDR3 is TGTGCCTGGAGTTCGAGAGGTGGGAACACTGAAGCTTTCTTT. It is translated as CAWSSRGGNTEAFF. This chain links TRBV30 with TRBJ1-1; D gene ambiguous. Germline assignment: CDR1 GTSNPN and CDR2 SVGIG (reference sequence). This CDR3 has 14 amino acids. V was clipped by 2 bases and J by 1 base, with 11 bases between them.

The V and J genes are TRBV6-1 and TRBJ1-5; 8 bases fit TRBD1. This CDR3 spans 15 amino acids. V lost 2 bases to trimming and J lost 8 bases; unmatched junction nucleotides: 8. The V gene's germline CDR1 is MNHNS and CDR2 SASEGT. Written as DNA, the CDR3 is TGTGCCAGCAGTGAATTGTCAGGGGGCGTGGAGCCCCAGCATTTT. Translated, it gives CASSELSGGVEPQHF.

The chain is built from TRBV6-5 and TRBJ1-6; D is possibly TRBD1 (6 bases). The CDR3 sequence is 14 residues long. Germline CDR1 and CDR2: MNHEY and SVGAGI. V was trimmed by 6 bases and J by 6 bases, leaving 12 bases between them. The CDR3, as DNA: TGTGCCAGCAGCGGGGGGCAGTTTAATTCACCCCTCCACTTT. It specifies CASSGGQFNSPLHF.

The J gene is TRBJ2-6, the V gene TRBV14; D possibly corresponds to TRBD1 (5 bases). The V gene's germline CDR1 is SGHDN and CDR2 FVKESK. The CDR3 runs to 15 residues. V was clipped by 2 bases and J by 0 bases, with 5 bases between them. CDR3: CASSQRGSGANVLTF. In nucleotides, the CDR3 is TGTGCCAGCAGCCAAAGGGGCTCTGGGGCCAACGTCCTGACTTTC.

The chain has TRBV7-2 and TRBJ2-4, with a possible D match to TRBD2 (6 bases). The germline V gene has CDR1 SGHTA and CDR2 FQGNSA. The CDR3 totals 18 residues. Trimming took off 2 bases at V and 0 bases at J, with 17 bases between the two ends. In DNA form, the CDR3 reads TGTGCCAGCAGCTTACCCCAAGAGGAGGGTAGAGCCAAAAACATTCAGTACTTC. This translates into CASSLPQEEGRAKNIQYF. The whole variable domain, filled in from reference TRBV7-2 and TRBJ2-4, reads GAGVSQSPSNKVTEKGKDVELRCDPISGHTALYWYRQSLGQGLEFLIYFQGNSAPDKSGLPSDRFSAERTGGSVSTLTIQRTQQEDSAVYLCASSLPQEEGRAKNIQYFGAGTRLSVL.

CDR3 sequence: CASSVEGQGPNTEAFF. The CDR3 nucleotides are TGTGCCAGCAGCGTAGAGGGACAGGGACCGAACACTGAAGCTTTCTTT. V is TRBV9 and J is TRBJ1-1, with 9 bases matching TRBD1. This CDR3 comprises 16 residues. V shed 0 bases and J 1 base; nucleotides not matched to a gene: 4. The V gene's germline CDR1 is SGDLS and CDR2 YYNGEE.

The J gene is TRBJ1-2, the V gene TRBV9; no clear D. V was trimmed by 1 base and J by 1 base, leaving 8 bases between them. CDR3 length: 14 residues. Looked up from germline, CDR1 is SGDLS and CDR2 is YYNGEE. CDR3 loop: CASSVMEGNYGYTF. In DNA, the CDR3 is TGTGCCAGCAGCGTAATGGAGGGTAACTATGGCTACACCTTC.

The rearrangement uses TRBV19 and TRBJ1-1; 8 nucleotides align to TRBD1. The CDR3 extends over 15 amino acids. CDR1 and CDR2 from the germline V gene are LNHDA and SQIVND (reference sequence). With V trimmed by 0 bases and J by 12 bases, 12 bases remained unmatched. The CDR3 sequence is CASSIEVLETGEPFF. CDR3 DNA sequence: TGTGCCAGTAGTATAGAGGTTCTGGAGACAGGGGAGCCTTTCTTT.